The 27 T cell receptor beta chains given below trace back to one sample, sequenced in a study of cytomegalovirus exposure and HLA in healthy donors. PCR primers comprised 60 Vbeta and 13 Jbeta primers. Data came from immunoSEQ multiplex PCR; TCRdb stores just in-frame clones and leaves some out. Found here are some 140,000 clones, about 82% of them singletons; the top ten hold approximately 4.8%. Sequenced material: PBMCs. These receptors all stem from a man between 25 and 39 years old in good health.

Note on this clone: The identical CDR3 is also encoded by other nucleotide sequences in the sample. V and J are TRBV28 and TRBJ1-1, with D unresolved. CDR1 and CDR2 (germline): MDHEN, SYDVKM. The ends were cut back, 6 bases at V and 2 bases at J, with 7 bases in the middle. This CDR3 is built from 12 residues. The CDR3 loop is CASRSQNTEAFF. CDR3 sequence (DNA): TGTGCCAGCAGATCCCAAAACACTGAAGCTTTCTTT.

The V and J genes are TRBV7-8 and TRBJ2-5; 10 bases fit TRBD1. Per germline, CDR1 SGHVS and CDR2 FQNEAQ. This CDR3 has 18 residues. Germline trimming cut 1 base from V and 2 bases from J; bases unmatched to any gene: 10. The CDR3 DNA follows: TGTGCCAGCAGCTTAGGTGGGACAGGGGAATCCAAACAAGAGACCCAGTACTTC. Translation: CASSLGGTGESKQETQYF.

The count of this clone is one. V is TRBV19 and J is TRBJ2-1; the match to TRBD2 covers 8 bases. Looked up from germline, CDR1 is LNHDA and CDR2 is SQIVND (reference sequence). V was pared by 5 bases and J by 7 bases, with 19 bases of the junction left unmatched. There are 18 residues in the CDR3. The CDR3 sequence is CASSALSSLAGGGNEQFF. The CDR3, as DNA: TGTGCCAGTAGTGCCCTTTCCAGCCTAGCGGGTGGAGGGAATGAGCAGTTCTTC.

V and J are TRBV29-1 and TRBJ2-7; 7 positions agree with TRBD2. V was pared by 4 bases and J by 2 bases, with 5 bases of the junction left unmatched. The CDR3 is made up of 13 amino acids. Germline lookup yields CDR1 SQVTM and CDR2 ANQGSEA. CDR3 sequence (DNA): TGCAGCGTTGGGCGGGAGCCAACCTACGAGCAGTACTTC. It is translated as CSVGREPTYEQYF.

On this clone itself: An end of the junction differs from the germline gene, which may be a read error. The chain links TRBV30 to TRBJ2-7, with D possibly matching TRBD1 (6 bases). The CDR3 contains 14 residues. Germline CDR1 is GTSNPN and CDR2 is SVGIG (reference sequence). CDR3 protein: CAWSQTEGHPRMHF. CDR3 nucleotides: TGTGCCTGGAGTCAAACAGAGGGACACCCACGAATGCACTTC.

The chain employs TRBV7-6 and TRBJ2-3, with D uncertain. CDR3 length equals 15 residues. From germline, CDR1 is SGHVS and CDR2 FNYEAQ. Trimming pared 5 bases from V and 2 bases from J, leaving 14 bases between. The CDR3 spells CASSQSIFFTDTQYF. Here the CDR3 DNA reads TGTGCCAGCAGCCAGTCCATATTCTTCACAGATACGCAGTATTTT.

Worth noting for this clone: Other DNA sequences from this sample encode an identical CDR3 as well. V and J are TRBV6-1 and TRBJ1-2, with 11 bases identical to TRBD1. There are 14 residues in the CDR3. V shed 6 bases, J shed 7 bases, and the junction held 7 bases outside the gene matches. Germline V CDR1 and CDR2: MNHNS, SASEGT. The DNA for the CDR3 is TGTGCCAGCAGCGTTGGACAGGGGGCGGGTGGCTACACCTTC. It translates to CASSVGQGAGGYTF.

The chain joins TRBV18 to TRBJ2-1, with 11 bases lining up with TRBD1. Per germline, CDR1 KGHSH and CDR2 LQKENI. The J segment lost 4 bases and the V segment lost 6 bases, leaving 5 bases of the junction unmatched. There are 15 residues in the CDR3. The CDR3 DNA reads as TGTGCCAGCTCGCCGGGACAGGGGGGATACAATGAGCAGTTCTTC. Translating it yields CASSPGQGGYNEQFF.

The genes are TRBV29-1 and TRBJ1-4; 7 positions agree with TRBD1. Germline CDR1 and CDR2: SQVTM and ANQGSEA. The CDR3 consists of 12 residues. The ends lost 5 bases at V and 6 bases at J; junction bases unmatched: 3. This CDR3 reads CSVRGTDEKLFF. In DNA form, the CDR3 reads TGCAGCGTTCGGGGGACAGATGAAAAACTGTTTTTT.

The V and J genes are TRBV19 and TRBJ2-1; TRBD2 is a possible D gene (6 bases). V was trimmed by 4 bases and J by 8 bases, leaving 15 bases between them. CDR1 and CDR2 from the germline V gene are LNHDA and SQIVND (reference sequence). The CDR3 contains 14 residues. CDR3 DNA sequence: TGTGCCAGTAGTAGAACTAGCCGACTCCATGAGCAGTTCTTC. This translates into CASSRTSRLHEQFF.

The V and J genes are TRBV16 and TRBJ2-7, with unresolved D. There are 12 residues in the CDR3. Germline V gene lookup returns CDR1 KGHSY and CDR2 FQNENV. V dropped 1 base and J dropped 5 bases, with 6 bases sitting between them. This chain's CDR3 is CASSQLRDEQYF. The CDR3 DNA reads TGTGCCAGCAGCCAATTGCGAGACGAGCAGTACTTC.

This clone turned up a few times. The chain carries TRBV15 and TRBJ2-5; TRBD2 agrees at 13 bases. The ends lost 0 bases at V and 2 bases at J; junction bases unmatched: 6. Germline CDR1 LNHNV, CDR2 YYDKDF (reference sequence). The CDR3 extends over 18 amino acids. CDR3 residues: CATSRDRGLAGVQETQYF. CDR3 nucleotides: TGTGCCACCAGCAGAGATAGAGGACTAGCGGGAGTGCAAGAGACCCAGTACTTC. Based on the CDR3 plus reference TRBV15 and TRBJ2-5, the full variable domain is DAMVIQNPRYQVTQFGKPVTLSCSQTLNHNVMYWYQQKSSQAPKLLFHYYDKDFNNEADTPDNFQSRRPNTSFCFLDIRSPGLGDTAMYLCATSRDRGLAGVQETQYFGPGTRLLVL.

This chain's CDR3 is CAWSSPRPSGNSPLHF. The CDR3 DNA is TGTGCCTGGAGTTCCCCACGCCCCTCGGGTAATTCACCCCTCCACTTT. The gene calls are TRBV30 and TRBJ1-6; no clear D. The CDR3 extends over 16 amino acids. Trimming took 2 bases from V and 6 from J, leaving 17 bases between them. The germline gives CDR1 GTSNPN, CDR2 SVGIG (reference sequence).

The chain employs TRBV6-5 and TRBJ1-2, with D maybe TRBD1 (6 bases). The V gene lost 2 bases and the J gene lost 7 bases, with 8 bases spanning the gap. CDR1 is MNHEY, CDR2 SVGAGI, per germline. There are 12 residues in the CDR3. This CDR3 is CASSYTGSGYTF. CDR3 DNA: TGTGCCAGCAGTTACACAGGGTCTGGCTACACCTTC.

The chain couples TRBV28 to TRBJ2-1; D is uncertain. The CDR3 is 13 amino acids. CDR1 is MDHEN, CDR2 SYDVKM, per germline. V was trimmed by 7 bases and J by 3 bases, leaving 10 bases between them. The CDR3 here is CASISRFYNEQFF. DNA for the CDR3: TGTGCCAGCATATCCCGGTTCTACAATGAGCAGTTCTTC.

This clone was counted only a few times. The chain employs TRBV5-1 and TRBJ1-1; D gene unclear. From germline, CDR1 is SGHRS and CDR2 YFSETQ. The CDR3 contains 13 residues. Trimming removed 1 base at V and 6 bases at J, with 10 bases between. The CDR3 here is CASSLSQEAEAFF. The CDR3 DNA reads TGCGCCAGCAGCTTGTCCCAAGAGGCTGAAGCTTTCTTT.

The chain carries TRBV27 and TRBJ2-6, with 7 bases lining up with TRBD1. The V segment lost 5 bases and the J segment 1 base; nucleotides outside the gene matches: 2. In germline, CDR1 is MNHEY, CDR2 SMNVEV (reference sequence). This CDR3 is 15 amino acids long. The CDR3 protein is CASSLTGSGANVLTF. The CDR3 nucleotides read TGTGCCAGCAGTCTGACAGGGTCTGGGGCCAACGTCCTGACTTTC. The full variable domain, in which reference TRBV27 and TRBJ2-6 provide the parts outside the CDR3, is EAQVTQNPRYLITVTGKKLTVTCSQNMNHEYMSWYRQDPGLGLRQIYYSMNVEVTDKGDVPEGYKVSRKEKRNFPLILESPSPNQTSLYFCASSLTGSGANVLTFGAGSRLTVL.

This chain joins TRBV11-2 and TRBJ2-1; 10 nucleotides match TRBD2. Trimming removed 1 base from V and 10 bases from J; junction bases left unmatched: 7. This CDR3 contains 15 residues. Germline lookup yields CDR1 SGHAT and CDR2 FQNNGV. The CDR3, as DNA: TGTGCCAGCAGCTTAGGAAGCGGGAGGGCACAGGAGCAGTTCTTC. It specifies CASSLGSGRAQEQFF.

The chain employs TRBV7-6 and TRBJ1-1, with D perhaps TRBD1 (5 bases). V lost 2 bases to trimming and J lost 11 bases, with 24 bases between them. The germline V gene encodes CDR1 SGHVS and CDR2 FNYEAQ. The CDR3 totals 16 residues. DNA for the CDR3: TGTGCCAGCAGCTTATCGGCAGGGAGGCTTGGGGAGGCCGCTTTCTTT. Protein sequence: CASSLSAGRLGEAAFF.

The rearrangement links TRBV27 to TRBJ1-6, with D perhaps TRBD1 (6 bases). CDR1 and CDR2 (germline): MNHEY, SMNVEV (reference sequence). Deletions cut 6 bases from V and 6 bases from J, with 18 bases between. CDR3 size: 16 residues. The CDR3 nucleotides are TGTGCCAGCAGATTTAGTCAGGGGAGATCTAATTCACCCCTCCACTTT. This gives the protein CASRFSQGRSNSPLHF.

The chain links TRBV19 to TRBJ2-7, with D perhaps TRBD2 (5 bases). In germline, CDR1 is LNHDA, CDR2 SQIVND (reference sequence). V was shortened by 1 base and J by 4 bases, with 11 bases between the two germline ends. This CDR3 has 14 residues. The CDR3 DNA is TGTGCCAGTAGTATAGTAGGAGGTCGGTACGAGCAGTACTTC. This gives the protein CASSIVGGRYEQYF.

The chain has TRBV6-5 and TRBJ2-7, with 11 bases aligning to TRBD2. This CDR3 region has 15 residues. The V gene's germline CDR1 is MNHEY and CDR2 SVGAGI. Losses at the gene ends were 6 bases for V and 3 bases for J; bases not matched to a gene: 7. CDR3 in DNA: TGTGCCAGCAGCAACCCCGGGACTAGCGGCTACGAGCAGTACTTC. Protein product: CASSNPGTSGYEQYF.

V usage is TRBV6-1 and J usage is TRBJ2-1, with D maybe TRBD1 (5 bases). The CDR3 contains 15 residues. CDR1 and CDR2 from the germline V gene are MNHNS and SASEGT. Between the trimmed V and J ends, which lost 9 bases and 0 bases, there was a span of 15 bases. The CDR3 sequence: CASKPGYSSYNEQFF. The CDR3 DNA reads TGTGCCAGTAAACCAGGGTATAGCTCCTACAATGAGCAGTTCTTC.

This clone is a singleton in its sample. This chain connects TRBV6-4 to TRBJ1-2, with 12 bases matching TRBD1. The junction had 9 bases not matched to a gene; V was cut back by 4 bases and J by 6 bases. The CDR3 is 16 residues long. Looked up from germline, CDR1 is MRHNA and CDR2 is SNTAGT. CDR3 in amino acids: CASSARPGTGGDGYTF. Here the CDR3 DNA reads TGTGCCAGCAGTGCGCGGCCGGGGACAGGGGGCGATGGCTACACCTTC.

The chain employs TRBV5-6 and TRBJ2-3, with 13 bases identical to TRBD2. Trimming at V came to 4 bases and at J to 3 bases, leaving 5 bases not matched to a gene. The CDR3 runs to 16 residues. Germline lookup yields CDR1 SGHDT and CDR2 YYEEEE. The CDR3: CASSLQLAGGTDTQYF. CDR3 DNA sequence: TGTGCCAGCAGCCTACAACTAGCGGGAGGGACAGATACGCAGTATTTT.

CDR3 nucleotides: TGTGCCAGTAATAAAGGGGCGGCCTATGGCTACACCTTC. Protein product: CASNKGAAYGYTF. This chain connects TRBV19 to TRBJ1-2, with D possibly matching TRBD1 (5 bases). The CDR3 consists of 13 residues. The V end was cut by 7 bases, the J end by 4 bases, with 13 bases between. Looked up from germline, CDR1 is LNHDA and CDR2 is SQIVND (reference sequence).

The gene calls are TRBV7-2 and TRBJ1-2, with TRBD1 matching 9 bases. This CDR3 has 13 residues. Germline CDR1 reads SGHTA; CDR2 reads FQGNSA. The J segment lost 8 bases and the V segment lost 6 bases, leaving 7 bases of the junction unmatched. CDR3: CASSTGTGQGYTF. Here the CDR3 DNA reads TGTGCCAGCAGTACCGGGACAGGGCAAGGCTACACCTTC.